The 5 T cell receptor beta chains presented below share a single source sample, sequenced in a study of blood T cell repertoires in COVID-19 (dated by TCRdb to about 2020). The library was obtained by the immunoSEQ multiplex PCR assay. Sourced from immuneACCESS, this table was stored by TCRdb with only in-frame sequences that have V and J called. A share of the clones is absent; for the studies checked, an unresolved V gene accounts for under half, and the remainder has no known explanation. The table for this sample lists 250,000 or so clones; about 90% of them were counted only once. The ten top clones hold around 0.85% of the sample. The specimen sequenced was PBMCs or T cells enriched from blood (not recorded which). The receptors were sampled from a middle-aged man who had been exposed to COVID-19.

V and J are TRBV11-2 and TRBJ1-2; 7 nucleotides agree with TRBD1. From germline, CDR1 is SGHAT and CDR2 FQNNGV. This CDR3 is built from 15 residues. Trimming cost V 5 bases and J 5 bases; bases outside gene matches: 11. CDR3 in DNA: TGTGCCAGCAGCCGAGAGGGACAGCTAGCATATGGCTACACCTTC. Protein sequence: CASSREGQLAYGYTF.

This sequence joins TRBV5-1 and TRBJ1-1, with 10 positions matching TRBD1. The CDR3 contains 16 residues. Trimming at V came to 5 bases and at J to 1 base, leaving 8 bases not matched to a gene. Germline V lookup: CDR1 SGHRS, CDR2 YFSETQ. The CDR3 is CASRRQGATRNTEAFF. The CDR3 DNA reads TGCGCCAGCAGACGACAGGGGGCAACCAGGAACACTGAAGCTTTCTTT.

The rearrangement joins TRBV29-1 to TRBJ1-5; no clear D gene. Germline V gene lookup returns CDR1 SQVTM and CDR2 ANQGSEA. Trimming took off 4 bases at V and 2 bases at J, with 15 bases between the two ends. This CDR3 is built from 15 residues. CDR3 residues: CSVGGGEPCNQPQHF. For the CDR3, the DNA is TGCAGCGTTGGAGGCGGGGAACCTTGCAATCAGCCCCAGCATTTT.

The chain joins TRBV5-8 to TRBJ1-1; perhaps TRBD1 as D (5 bases). Germline V gene data show CDR1 as SGHTS and CDR2 as YDEGEE. Trimming removed 0 bases from V and 2 bases from J, with 11 bases in between. The CDR3 totals 15 residues. CDR3 nucleotide sequence: TGTGCCAGCAGCTTGGTCTCGGGGGTCAACACTGAAGCTTTCTTT. This sequence encodes CASSLVSGVNTEAFF.

The rearrangement uses TRBV13 and TRBJ2-3, with a tentative D call TRBD1 (5 bases). This CDR3 has 13 amino acids. Between the trimmed V and J ends, which lost 5 bases and 6 bases, there was a span of 12 bases. Germline V lookup: CDR1 PRHDT, CDR2 FYEKMQ (reference sequence). The CDR3 nucleotides read TGTGCCAGCAGCCCAGGGATAAGGGATACGCAGTATTTT. Translating gives CASSPGIRDTQYF. Full variable domain (outside the CDR3, taken from reference TRBV13 and TRBJ2-3): AAGVIQSPRHLIKEKRETATLKCYPIPRHDTVYWYQQGPGQDPQFLISFYEKMQSDKGSIPDRFSAQQFSDYHSELNMSSLELGDSALYFCASSPGIRDTQYFGPGTRLTVL.